This note documents a single T cell receptor (beta chain) sequence. In the authors' methods: Reference gene primer amplification yielded estimated nucleated cell counts. Produced via immunoSEQ multiplex PCR; TCRdb's table is partial and in-frame only. V and J calls and clone size are those listed in that table; D and trimming were worked out from the DNA. The sample shows 250,000 to 300,000 clones, about nine tenths of them seen only once. This sample is part of a study of blood T cell repertoires in COVID-19. Looking at the study overall: Italy, Spain and the United States were the sources of the convalescent and acute COVID-19 samples.

The V gene lost 1 base and the J gene lost 0 bases, with 7 bases spanning the gap. The CDR3 covers 15 residues. Germline CDR1 LNHDA, CDR2 SQIVND (reference sequence). Sequences were obtained from peripheral blood. The V and J genes are TRBV19 and TRBJ2-1; D remains unclear. This clonotype originated in a woman aged 50 to 65 who had recovered from COVID-19. CDR3 in DNA: TGTGCCAGTAGTATAGCAGTCAGCTCCTACAATGAGCAGTTCTTC. Its protein is CASSIAVSSYNEQFF.